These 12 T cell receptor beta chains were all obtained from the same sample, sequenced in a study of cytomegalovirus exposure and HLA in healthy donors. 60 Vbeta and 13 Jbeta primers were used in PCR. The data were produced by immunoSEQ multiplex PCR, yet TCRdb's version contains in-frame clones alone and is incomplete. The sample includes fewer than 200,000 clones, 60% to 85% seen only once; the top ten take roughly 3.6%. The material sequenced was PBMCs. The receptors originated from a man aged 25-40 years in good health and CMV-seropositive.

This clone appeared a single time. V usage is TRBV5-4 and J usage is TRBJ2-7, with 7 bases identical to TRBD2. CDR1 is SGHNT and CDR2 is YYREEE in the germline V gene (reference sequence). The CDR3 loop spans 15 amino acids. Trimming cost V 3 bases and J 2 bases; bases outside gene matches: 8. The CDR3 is CASSSPSGEPYEQYF. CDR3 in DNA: TGTGCCAGCAGCTCGCCCAGCGGGGAGCCCTACGAGCAGTACTTC.

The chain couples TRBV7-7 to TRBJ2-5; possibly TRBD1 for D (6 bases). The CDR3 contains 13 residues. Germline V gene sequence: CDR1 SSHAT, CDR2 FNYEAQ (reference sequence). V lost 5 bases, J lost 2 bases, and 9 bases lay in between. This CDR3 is CASSRDRQETQYF. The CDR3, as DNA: TGTGCCAGCAGCCGTGACAGGCAAGAGACCCAGTACTTC.

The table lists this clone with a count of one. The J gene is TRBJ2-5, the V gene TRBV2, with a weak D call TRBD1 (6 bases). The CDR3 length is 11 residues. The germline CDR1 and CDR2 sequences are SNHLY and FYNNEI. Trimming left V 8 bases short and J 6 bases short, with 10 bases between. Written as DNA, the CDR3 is TGTGCCAGCCTACAGGGTCAGACCCAGTACTTC. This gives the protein CASLQGQTQYF. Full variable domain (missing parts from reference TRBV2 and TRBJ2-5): EPEVTQTPSHQVTQMGQEVILRCVPISNHLYFYWYRQILGQKVEFLVSFYNNEISEKSEIFDDQFSVERPDGSNFTLKIRSTKLEDSAMYFCASLQGQTQYFGPGTRLLVL.

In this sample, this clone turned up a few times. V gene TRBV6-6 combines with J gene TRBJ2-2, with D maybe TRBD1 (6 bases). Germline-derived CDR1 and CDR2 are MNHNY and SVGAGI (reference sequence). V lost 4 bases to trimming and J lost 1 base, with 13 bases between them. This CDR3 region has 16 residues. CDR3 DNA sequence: TGTGCCAGCAGTTGGTACAGGGTGGGGAACACCGGGGAGCTGTTTTTT. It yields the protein CASSWYRVGNTGELFF.

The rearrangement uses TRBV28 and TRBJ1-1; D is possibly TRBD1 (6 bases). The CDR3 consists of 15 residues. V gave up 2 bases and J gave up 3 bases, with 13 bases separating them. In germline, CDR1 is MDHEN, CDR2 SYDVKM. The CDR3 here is CASSLSTGLHTEAFF. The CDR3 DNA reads TGTGCCAGCAGTTTAAGCACAGGGCTGCACACTGAAGCTTTCTTT.

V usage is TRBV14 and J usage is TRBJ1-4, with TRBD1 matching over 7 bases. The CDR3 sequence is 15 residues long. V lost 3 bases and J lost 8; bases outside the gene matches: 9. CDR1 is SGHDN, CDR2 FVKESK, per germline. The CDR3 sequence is CASSQVTGPYEKLFF. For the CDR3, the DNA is TGTGCCAGCAGCCAGGTGACAGGGCCGTACGAAAAACTGTTTTTT.

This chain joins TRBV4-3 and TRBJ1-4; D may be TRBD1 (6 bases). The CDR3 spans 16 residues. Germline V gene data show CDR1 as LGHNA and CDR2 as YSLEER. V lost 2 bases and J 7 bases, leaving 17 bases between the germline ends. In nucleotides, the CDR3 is TGCGCCAGCAGCCAACTCCGAGGGGCGACAGGTGAAAAACTGTTTTTT. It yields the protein CASSQLRGATGEKLFF.

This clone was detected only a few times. CDR3 nucleotide sequence: TGTGCCAGCAGCTTAACGAGCGGGGGAGCCTACGAGCAGTACTTC. Translated, it gives CASSLTSGGAYEQYF. The chain employs TRBV7-6 and TRBJ2-7; 8 bases align to TRBD2. J was trimmed by 2 bases and V by 2 bases; bases with no gene match: 5. Germline V gene lookup returns CDR1 SGHVS and CDR2 FNYEAQ. The CDR3 contains 15 residues.

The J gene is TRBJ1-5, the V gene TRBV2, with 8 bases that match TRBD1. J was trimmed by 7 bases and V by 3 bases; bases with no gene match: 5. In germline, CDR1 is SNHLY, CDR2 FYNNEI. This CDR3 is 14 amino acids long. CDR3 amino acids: CASSETGAYQPQHF. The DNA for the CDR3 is TGTGCCAGCAGTGAGACAGGGGCTTACCAGCCCCAGCATTTT.

The CDR3 sequence is CASSPVRGADTQYF. The DNA for the CDR3 is TGTGCCAGCTCACCAGTCCGGGGGGCAGATACGCAGTATTTT. V and J are TRBV18 and TRBJ2-3; 7 nucleotides align to TRBD2. This CDR3 comprises 14 residues. Germline loops: CDR1 KGHSH, CDR2 LQKENI. The V segment lost 2 bases and the J segment 4 bases; nucleotides outside the gene matches: 3. The full variable domain, with the rest looked up from reference TRBV18 and TRBJ2-3, is NAGVMQNPRHLVRRRGQEARLRCSPMKGHSHVYWYRQLPEEGLKFMVYLQKENIIDESGMPKERFSAEFPKEGPSILRIQQVVRGDSAAYFCASSPVRGADTQYFGPGTRLTVL.

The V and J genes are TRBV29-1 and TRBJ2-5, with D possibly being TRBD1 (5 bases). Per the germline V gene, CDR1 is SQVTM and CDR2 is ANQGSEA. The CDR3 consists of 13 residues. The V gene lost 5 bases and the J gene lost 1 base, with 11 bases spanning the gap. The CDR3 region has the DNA TGCAGCGTTCTCTCCAGGGCCCAAGAGACCCAGTACTTC. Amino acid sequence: CSVLSRAQETQYF.

As DNA, the CDR3 is TGTGCCAGCAGCTTAGCACAGGGGATAAACACTGAAGCTTTCTTT. Translated, it gives CASSLAQGINTEAFF. The chain employs TRBV7-9 and TRBJ1-1; TRBD1 matches 7 bases. J was trimmed by 2 bases and V by 0 bases; bases with no gene match: 3. The CDR3 length is 15 residues. CDR1 and CDR2 from the germline V gene are SEHNR and FQNEAQ (reference sequence).